This TCR beta chain stems from a study of regulatory T cells in long-lasting Graves disease. With iRepertoire HTBI primers and Arm-PCR of CDR3 regions, TCR beta libraries were built. One entry per CDR3 protein results from TCRdb running MiXCR on the multiplex PCR reads. The sample contains 450,000 to 700,000 distinct CDR3 sequences, approximately 13% of which appear only once. This clonotype was recorded a few times. Its antigen is unknown. Since a much larger clone is just one base distant, this may be a read error. Regarding time point: newly diagnosed GD, antithyroid drugs for less than 3 months. Construction of the TCR library relied on RNA isolated from PBMCs. Study observations and caveats: The study found TRBV28, TRBJ1-2 and TRBJ2-5 favored in persistent disease. Compared with new cases, persistent Graves' patients showed reduced TCR diversity.

CDR3 size: 14 residues. V was shortened by 5 bases and J by 2 bases, with 12 bases between the two germline ends. The germline V gene has CDR1 MDHEN and CDR2 SYDVKM. This sample also appeared in a second study, on T cells in Graves' hyperthyroidism and ophthalmopathy. Per that paper: Used for diagnoses were clinical symptoms, serum thyroxine and TRAb, thyroid ultrasound and orbital computed tomography.

The receptor's source is a man between 25 and 39 years old with Graves disease. The sample here was peripheral blood mononuclear cells (PBMCs), taken at new diagnosis, from a patient treated with antithyroid drugs. The V call is TRBV28, the J call TRBJ1-2; perhaps TRBD1 as D (5 bases). CDR3 nucleotides: TGTGCCAGCAGTCCCCTCGCAGGGAACTATGGCTACACCTTC. Translated, it gives CASSPLAGNYGYTF.